This is a list of T cell receptor beta chains from one sample in a study of CD8 T cells in ankylosing spondylitis. TCRdb redid the calling of the 5' RACE reads with MiXCR, one entry per CDR3 protein. The sample shows about 540,000 distinct CDR3 sequences, about an eighth of them seen only once. Sequences were obtained from blood, either unsorted or a sorted T cell fraction (not recorded which). Receptors originate from a male donor with ankylosing spondylitis. Each CDR3 is given with its conserved first and last residue.

CDR3: CASSLGTSVYNEQFF
J: TRBJ2-1
V: TRBV28

CDR3: CASRTPGLATYNEQFF
J: TRBJ2-1
V: TRBV5-1

CDR3: CASSQYYGYTF
J: TRBJ1-2
V: TRBV14

CDR3: CASSLERTSKGGRVATDTQYF
J: TRBJ2-3
V: TRBV12-3/TRBV12-4

CDR3: CASRRAGEQFF
J: TRBJ2-1
V: TRBV5-6

CDR3: CASSLFPSGELFF
J: TRBJ2-2
V: TRBV28

CDR3: CASSLVPRTDTYEQYF
J: TRBJ2-7
V: TRBV5-6

CDR3: CASSQDRPNQPQHF
J: TRBJ1-5
V: TRBV6-1

CDR3: CSAGGGTHNEQFF
J: TRBJ2-1
V: TRBV20-1

CDR3: CASRKQMNTEAFF
J: TRBJ1-1
V: TRBV7-2

CDR3: CASSAHRIYGYTF
J: TRBJ1-2
V: TRBV12-3/TRBV12-4

CDR3: CASSLMDTDTQYF
J: TRBJ2-3
V: TRBV7-2

CDR3: CASSDSSTGNTEAFF
J: TRBJ1-1
V: TRBV10-1

CDR3: CASSSGPLGEQYF
J: TRBJ2-7
V: TRBV5-1

CDR3: CAISEPKGLAVKETQYF
J: TRBJ2-5
V: TRBV10-3

CDR3: CASSLVDTEQETQYF
J: TRBJ2-5
V: TRBV12-3/TRBV12-4

CDR3: CASSLIGGNPLDTEAFF
J: TRBJ1-1
V: TRBV6-5

CDR3: CSAGRLADAFF
J: TRBJ2-1
V: TRBV20-1

CDR3: CASSPTDNQYGYTF
J: TRBJ1-2
V: TRBV5-1

CDR3: CASTLGGEQFF
J: TRBJ2-1
V: TRBV2

CDR3: CASSSLALTDTQYF
J: TRBJ2-3
V: TRBV7-9

CDR3: CASSGGQGGETQYF
J: TRBJ2-5
V: TRBV5-1

CDR3: CATSPGNRVLYGNTIYF
J: TRBJ1-3
V: TRBV24-1

CDR3: CSAAGGVSSTDTQYF
J: TRBJ2-3
V: TRBV29-1

CDR3: CASKPEREYQETQYF
J: TRBJ2-5
V: TRBV6-1

CDR3: CSAPGTRNSYEQYF
J: TRBJ2-7
V: TRBV20-1

CDR3: CASSRWDSPYEQYF
J: TRBJ2-7
V: TRBV3-1

CDR3: CASSFRDRALDTQYF
J: TRBJ2-3
V: TRBV7-9

CDR3: CASSSHRESTELFF
J: TRBJ2-2
V: TRBV5-1

CDR3: CASSRKSGNANTGELFF
J: TRBJ2-2
V: TRBV4-1

CDR3: CASSEVGTDTEAFF
J: TRBJ1-1
V: TRBV2

CDR3: CASSEGASGAYNEQFF
J: TRBJ2-1
V: TRBV14

CDR3: CASSLGASKNTIYF
J: TRBJ1-3
V: TRBV5-6

CDR3: CASSYQTSGPQWGQETQYF
J: TRBJ2-5
V: TRBV6-2/TRBV6-3

CDR3: CASSQDGTSGISEQYF
J: TRBJ2-7
V: TRBV4-1

CDR3: CATSDGTGDSNEQFF
J: TRBJ2-1
V: TRBV24-1

CDR3: CASSYPQGITFF
J: TRBJ1-1
V: TRBV6-6

CDR3: CASSLNRVDEQFF
J: TRBJ2-1
V: TRBV12-3/TRBV12-4

CDR3: CASSLQRRSPLHF
J: TRBJ1-6
V: TRBV12-3/TRBV12-4

CDR3: CASTGKDVNTEAFF
J: TRBJ1-1
V: TRBV5-1

CDR3: CASSLVQATDTQYF
J: TRBJ2-3
V: TRBV5-6

CDR3: CASSPQDRKNQPQHF
J: TRBJ1-5
V: TRBV5-5

CDR3: CSARDPGLAGTDTQYF
J: TRBJ2-3
V: TRBV20-1

CDR3: CASSAGTSNTGELFF
J: TRBJ2-2
V: TRBV6-1

CDR3: CASSSSGTHYGYTF
J: TRBJ1-2
V: TRBV27

CDR3: CASSVAMGTSGSYNEQFF
J: TRBJ2-1
V: TRBV9

CDR3: CASSSQAGGGTDTQYF
J: TRBJ2-3
V: TRBV27

CDR3: CASSKSSDTAYNEQFF
J: TRBJ2-1
V: TRBV5-1

CDR3: CASSLDRSGHNEQFF
J: TRBJ2-1
V: TRBV7-9

CDR3: CASSPGQGDPEGLFF
J: TRBJ2-2
V: TRBV11-2

CDR3: CASSESGGGSGQPQHF
J: TRBJ1-5
V: TRBV6-1

CDR3: CASNRDSVGEQYF
J: TRBJ2-7
V: TRBV2

CDR3: CASSWGDRVNTEAFF
J: TRBJ1-1
V: TRBV13

CDR3: CASGDRAPADTQYF
J: TRBJ2-3
V: TRBV28

CDR3: CTSKRSWGTLQYNSPLHF
J: TRBJ1-6
V: TRBV13

CDR3: CASSLGTAYYTF
J: TRBJ1-2
V: TRBV12-3/TRBV12-4